This is a list of T cell receptor beta chains from one sample in a study of PD-1 blockade in classical Hodgkin lymphoma. Only in-frame clones appear in the TCRdb table, and some are missing; sequencing was by immunoSEQ multiplex PCR. The sample lists 25,000 to 35,000 clones, about 72% occurring once. The material was peripheral blood mononuclear cells (PBMCs), obtained before the fourth cycle of nivolumab. The receptors stem from a human donor with classical Hodgkin lymphoma. Each CDR3 is given with its conserved first and last residue. D genes are given only for firm matches.

J gene | D gene | V gene | CDR3 protein
TRBJ1-2 | NA | TRBV7-3 | CASSLDGTTPYSYGYTF
TRBJ2-5 | NA | TRBV11-2 | CASSGRRQFPETQYF
TRBJ2-1 | TRBD2 | TRBV27 | CASRPGLAGEPFYNEQFF
TRBJ1-6 | NA | TRBV6-1 | CASSEVIGGKGSPLHF
TRBJ2-3 | TRBD2 | TRBV10-3 | CAISDQAGGPTDTQYF
TRBJ1-2 | NA | TRBV11-2 | CASSLNGNVAGRYGYTF
TRBJ2-3 | NA | TRBV4-2 | CASSQDTAGASTDTQYF
TRBJ2-2 | TRBD2 | TRBV28 | CASSLTGRAGELFF
TRBJ2-5 | TRBD2 | TRBV4-2 | CASSLGTSGGQETQYF
TRBJ1-5 | NA | TRBV29-1 | CSALMGGLSNQPQHF
TRBJ1-1 | NA | TRBV5-1 | CASSLEANTEAFF
TRBJ2-7 | NA | TRBV28 | CASGRDSPYEQYF
TRBJ1-3 | NA | TRBV30 | CAWNRDSSGNTIYF
TRBJ1-4 | NA | TRBV27 | CASRAGAGTNEKLFF
TRBJ1-2 | TRBD1 | TRBV19 | CASSMTSGQGFGYTF
TRBJ2-5 | TRBD2 | TRBV19 | CASSSLGASGSGETQYF
TRBJ1-5 | TRBD1 | TRBV5-1 | CASSAGTENQPQHF
TRBJ2-7 | NA | TRBV5-4 | CASGGSGNPYEQYF
TRBJ2-1 | NA | TRBV7-9 | CASSSRVNEQFF
TRBJ1-3 | NA | TRBV28 | CASRGASGNTIYF
TRBJ2-7 | NA | TRBV5-1 | CASSLWGGTDEQYF
TRBJ2-7 | TRBD2 | TRBV5-5 | CASRASGGYEQYF
TRBJ2-7 | TRBD1 | TRBV5-6 | CASSLAGRGQRYEQYF
TRBJ1-6 | NA | TRBV7-6 | CASSLFPLGGRPSPLHF
TRBJ2-1 | TRBD2 | TRBV2 | CASSASGLGSTQQFF
TRBJ1-2 | NA | TRBV5-6 | CASSWLFGTDYGYTF
TRBJ1-1 | TRBD1 | TRBV4-2 | CASSQDRGLNTEAFF
TRBJ2-4 | TRBD2 | TRBV5-1 | CASSPGTSGLAKNIQYF
TRBJ1-2 | NA | TRBV6-6 | CASRFTEDTIYGYTF
TRBJ2-7 | NA | TRBV19 | CASSDPPSYEQYF
TRBJ2-1 | TRBD2 | TRBV7-3 | CASSLSGRANEQFF
TRBJ2-2 | NA | TRBV4-1 | CASTTGLNTGELFF
TRBJ1-2 | NA | TRBV6-1 | CAINRDIYGYTF
TRBJ2-3 | TRBD1 | TRBV20-1 | CSASGTAVQYF
TRBJ2-5 | TRBD2 | TRBV6-6 | CASTSGGALRETQYF
TRBJ2-2 | TRBD1 | TRBV5-1 | CASAIGDRDTGELFF
TRBJ2-1 | TRBD2 | TRBV9 | CASNGDQRGNEQFF
NA | TRBD1 | TRBV2 | CASSEGQGWIYEQYF
TRBJ1-5 | NA | TRBV10-3 | CAISPVTNQPQHF
TRBJ2-5 | NA | TRBV11-1 | CASSLNRGSASGETQYF
TRBJ2-1 | TRBD2 | TRBV2 | CASSGTLAGVVEQFF
TRBJ2-1 | NA | TRBV11-3 | CASSLGGSYNEQFF
TRBJ2-1 | TRBD2 | TRBV7-2 | CASSGLLAGKGSYNEQFF
TRBJ2-7 | NA | TRBV6-5 | CASSYSLGYEQYF
TRBJ2-3 | NA | TRBV11-2 | CASSLSEGVAQYF
TRBJ2-2 | NA | TRBV4-3 | CASSQDGGNTGELFF
TRBJ1-2 | TRBD1 | TRBV6-1 | CASSEPGQGKYGYTF
TRBJ2-7 | NA | TRBV20-1 | CSAGPSYEQYF